The clone carrying this T cell receptor (beta chain) was picked up many times. Its specificity is unknown. This entry belongs to a study of T cells in Graves' hyperthyroidism and ophthalmopathy. Study-level information: Peripheral blood was acquired at first diagnosis, ahead of any therapy whatsoever. General study points: Most thyroid clonotypes that were expanded above 0.001 also turned up in blood.

Graves' hyperthyroidism qualified as stable when ophthalmopathy did not progress within 18 months. Amplification of TCR beta CDR3 regions used RNA as the template. HTBI primers were used for first-round RT-PCR of the TCR CDR3. MiXCR, applied by TCRdb to the multiplex PCR reads, yields one record per CDR3 protein. Of hundreds of thousands of distinct CDR3 sequences in the sample, approximately 15% were seen once. This CDR3 region has 16 residues. The junction had 9 bases not matched to a gene; V was cut back by 3 bases and J by 5 bases. Sequencing was done on a sample of blood. The chain employs TRBV12-3 or TRBV12-4 and TRBJ2-7; TRBD2 agrees at 11 bases. The sequence was collected from a woman aged 40 to 50 with Graves' hyperthyroidism. The CDR3 protein is CASSLYSGRATNEQYF. The CDR3 bases are TGTGCCAGCAGTTTGTATAGCGGGAGGGCCACGAACGAGCAGTACTTC.